The sequence of this T cell receptor (beta chain) was determined in a study of blood T cell repertoires in COVID-19. Study-level information: Nucleic acid was either cDNA or gDNA, and it came from T cells, B-cell-depleted T cells, or PBMCs.

Deletions cut 0 bases from V and 5 bases from J, with 16 bases between. CDR3 length: 15 amino acids. CDR1 and CDR2 from the germline V gene are SQVTM and ANQGSEA. The table came from immunoSEQ multiplex PCR; TCRdb's copy has only in-frame clones and leaves some out. The sample yields 110,000 to 150,000 clones, roughly 90% seen once. The sequenced material came from peripheral blood. This chain links TRBV29-1 with TRBJ1-2, with a possible D match to TRBD1 (6 bases). The origin of this receptor is a man aged 50-59 years with active or convalescent COVID-19. The CDR3 loop is CSVEDLQGRGYGYTF. The CDR3 DNA is TGCAGCGTTGAAGATTTACAGGGACGGGGATATGGCTACACCTTC.